This T cell receptor beta chain is from a study of regulatory T cells in long-lasting Graves disease. On the study more broadly: Newly diagnosed Graves' patients had under 3 months of antithyroid drugs.

Unmatched junction bases numbered 7, after V lost 6 bases and J lost 1 base. The CDR3 sequence is 15 residues long. Per the germline V gene, CDR1 is SNHLY and CDR2 is FYNNEI. General study points: Newly diagnosed Graves' patients had higher TCR diversity than persistent ones.

For TCR beta, libraries came from iRepertoire HTBI primers and Arm-PCR of CDR3 regions. Each CDR3 protein is one row after TCRdb ran MiXCR on the multiplex PCR reads. The sample has roughly 530,000 distinct CDR3 sequences, roughly a sixth seen once. Time point reported: newly diagnosed GD, antithyroid drugs for less than 3 months. The TCR library was prepared using RNA isolated from PBMCs. In this sample, this clonotype turned up many times. Antigen: not known. These sequences were also reported in another study, on T cells in Graves' hyperthyroidism and ophthalmopathy.

The chain uses TRBV2 and TRBJ2-5, with 8 bases that match TRBD1. This TCR was recovered from a woman aged 35 to 59 with Graves disease. Sequences were derived from peripheral blood mononuclear cells (PBMCs), sampled at new diagnosis, from a patient treated with antithyroid drugs. The CDR3 here is CASSLYRGSQETQYF. CDR3 sequence (DNA): TGTGCCAGCAGCCTCTACAGGGGGTCCCAAGAGACCCAGTACTTC.